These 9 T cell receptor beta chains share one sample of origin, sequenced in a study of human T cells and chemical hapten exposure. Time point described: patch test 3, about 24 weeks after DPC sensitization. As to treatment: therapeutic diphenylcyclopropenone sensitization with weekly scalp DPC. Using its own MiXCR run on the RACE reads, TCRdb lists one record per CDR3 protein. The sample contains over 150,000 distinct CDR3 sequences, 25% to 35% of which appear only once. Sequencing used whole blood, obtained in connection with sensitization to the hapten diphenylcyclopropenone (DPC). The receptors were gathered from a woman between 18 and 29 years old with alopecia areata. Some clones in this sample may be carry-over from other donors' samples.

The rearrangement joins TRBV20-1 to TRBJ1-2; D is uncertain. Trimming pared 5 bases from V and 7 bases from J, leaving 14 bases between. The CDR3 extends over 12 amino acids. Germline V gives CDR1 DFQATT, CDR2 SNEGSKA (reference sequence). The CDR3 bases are TGCAGTGCTGCCCCCGCCATCGGTGGCTACACCTTC. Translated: CSAAPAIGGYTF.

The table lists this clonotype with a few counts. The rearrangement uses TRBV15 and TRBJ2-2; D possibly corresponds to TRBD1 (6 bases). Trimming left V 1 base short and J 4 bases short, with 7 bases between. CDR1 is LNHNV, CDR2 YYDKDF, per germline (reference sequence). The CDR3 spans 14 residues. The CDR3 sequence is CATSRVGATGELFF. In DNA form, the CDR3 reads TGTGCCACCAGCAGAGTGGGGGCCACCGGGGAGCTGTTTTTT.

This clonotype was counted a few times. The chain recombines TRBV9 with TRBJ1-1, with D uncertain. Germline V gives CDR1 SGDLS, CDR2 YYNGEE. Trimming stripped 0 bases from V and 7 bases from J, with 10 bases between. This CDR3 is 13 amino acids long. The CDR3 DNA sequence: TGTGCCAGCAGCGTAGTGGTAGGGAATGAAGCTTTCTTT. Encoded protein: CASSVVVGNEAFF. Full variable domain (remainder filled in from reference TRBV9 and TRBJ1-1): DSGVTQTPKHLITATGQRVTLRCSPRSGDLSVYWYQQSLDQGLQFLIQYYNGEERAKGNILERFSAQQFPDLHSELNLSSLELGDSALYFCASSVVVGNEAFFGQGTRLTVV.

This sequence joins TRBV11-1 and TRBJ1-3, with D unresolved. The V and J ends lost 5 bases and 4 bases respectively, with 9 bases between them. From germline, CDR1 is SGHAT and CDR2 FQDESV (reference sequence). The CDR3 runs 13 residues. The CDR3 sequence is CASSLSRGNTIYF. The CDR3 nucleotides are TGTGCCAGCAGCCTTTCACGAGGAAACACCATATATTTT.

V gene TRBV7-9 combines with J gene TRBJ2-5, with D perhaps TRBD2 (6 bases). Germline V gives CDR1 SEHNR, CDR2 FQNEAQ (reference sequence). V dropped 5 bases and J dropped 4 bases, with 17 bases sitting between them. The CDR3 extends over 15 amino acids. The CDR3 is CASSLRALARETQYF. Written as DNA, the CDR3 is TGTGCCAGCAGCCTAAGAGCACTAGCCCGAGAGACCCAGTACTTC.

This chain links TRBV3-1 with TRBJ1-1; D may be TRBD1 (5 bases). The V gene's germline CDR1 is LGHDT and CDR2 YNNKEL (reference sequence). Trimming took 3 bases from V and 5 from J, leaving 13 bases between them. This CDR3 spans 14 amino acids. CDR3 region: CASSQGPGGTEAFF. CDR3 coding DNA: TGTGCCAGCAGCCAGGGTCCCGGGGGGACTGAAGCTTTCTTT.

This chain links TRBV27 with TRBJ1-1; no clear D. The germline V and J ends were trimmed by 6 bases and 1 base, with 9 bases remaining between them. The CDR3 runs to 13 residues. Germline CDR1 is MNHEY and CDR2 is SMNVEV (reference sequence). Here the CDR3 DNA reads TGTGCCAGCAGCGACATTCCGAACACTGAAGCTTTCTTT. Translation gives CASSDIPNTEAFF.

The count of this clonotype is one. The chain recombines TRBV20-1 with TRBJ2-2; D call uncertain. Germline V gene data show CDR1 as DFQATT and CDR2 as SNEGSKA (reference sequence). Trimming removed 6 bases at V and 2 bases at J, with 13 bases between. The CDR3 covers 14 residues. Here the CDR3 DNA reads TGCAGTGCCCCTAGTTCCGGTAACACCGGGGAGCTGTTTTTT. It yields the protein CSAPSSGNTGELFF.

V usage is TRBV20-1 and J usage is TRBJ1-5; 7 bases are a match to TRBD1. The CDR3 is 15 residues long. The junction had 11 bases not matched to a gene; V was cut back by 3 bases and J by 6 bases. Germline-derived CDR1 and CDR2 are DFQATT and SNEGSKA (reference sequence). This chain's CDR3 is CSARHRGRASQPQHF. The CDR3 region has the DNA TGCAGTGCTAGGCACAGGGGACGGGCCAGTCAGCCCCAGCATTTT.